Detailed here is one TCR beta chain. Its antigen is as yet unknown. The sample is drawn from a study of T cell responses to AZD1222 COVID-19 vaccine. Study-wide results and caveats: The donor cohort was predominantly white British with a female majority, and clonal diversity may have been underestimated.

The data were produced by immunoSEQ multiplex PCR, yet TCRdb's version contains in-frame clones alone and is incomplete. Here the sample spans 80,000 to 90,000 clones, over 85% being singletons. The CDR3 has 13 residues. Per germline, CDR1 SEHNR and CDR2 FQNEAQ (reference sequence). The V end was cut by 11 bases, the J end by 4 bases, with 15 bases between. This material consisted of peripheral blood, taken on day 0 of AZD1222 vaccination. The source of this sequence is an adult in good health. The rearrangement joins TRBV7-9 to TRBJ2-1, with D possibly TRBD1 on 6 matching bases. The CDR3 nucleotides read TGTGCCTATGAGACCCAGGGGTACAATGAGCAGTTCTTC. Protein: CAYETQGYNEQFF. Filled out from reference TRBV7-9 and TRBJ2-1, the complete variable domain reads DTGVSQNPRHKITKRGQNVTFRCDPISEHNRLYWYRQTLGQGPEFLTYFQNEAQLEKSRLLSDRFSAERPKGSFSTLEIQRTEQGDSAMYLCAYETQGYNEQFFGPGTRLTVL.